This TCR beta chain was captured in a study of blood T cell repertoires in COVID-19. This CDR3 comprises 15 residues. From germline, CDR1 is SEHNR and CDR2 FQNEAQ (reference sequence). The V gene end was trimmed by 0 bases and the J gene end by 7 bases; junction bases not matched to a gene: 3. Measured with immunoSEQ multiplex PCR; TCRdb has only the in-frame clones, and not every one. The data contain over 85,000 clones, over 75% of them seen just once; the ten biggest clones take up 3.8%. The specimen was peripheral blood. The V call is TRBV7-9, the J call TRBJ2-2, with TRBD2 identical over 9 bases. This sequence originates from a man aged 55 to 70 with acute or convalescent COVID-19. The CDR3 loop is CASSLARGGHGELFF. CDR3 DNA: TGTGCCAGCAGCTTAGCGCGGGGGGGCCACGGGGAGCTGTTTTTT.